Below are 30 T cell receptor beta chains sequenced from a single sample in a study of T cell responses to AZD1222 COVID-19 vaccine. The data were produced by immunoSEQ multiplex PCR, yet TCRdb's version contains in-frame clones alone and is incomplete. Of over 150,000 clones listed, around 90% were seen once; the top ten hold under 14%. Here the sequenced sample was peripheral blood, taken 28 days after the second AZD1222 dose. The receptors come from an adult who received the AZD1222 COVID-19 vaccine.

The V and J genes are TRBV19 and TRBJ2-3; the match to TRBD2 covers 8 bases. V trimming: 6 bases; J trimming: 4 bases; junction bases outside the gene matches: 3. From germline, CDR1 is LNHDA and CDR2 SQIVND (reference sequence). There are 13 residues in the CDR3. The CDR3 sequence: CASSGGGSDTQYF. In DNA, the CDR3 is TGTGCCAGTAGCGGGGGGGGCTCAGATACGCAGTATTTT.

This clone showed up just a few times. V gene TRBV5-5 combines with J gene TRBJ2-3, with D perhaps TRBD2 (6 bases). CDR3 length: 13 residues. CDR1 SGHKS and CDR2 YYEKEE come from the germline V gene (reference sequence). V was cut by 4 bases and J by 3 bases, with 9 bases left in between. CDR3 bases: TGTGCCAGCAGCCCCGGGACTACAGATACGCAGTATTTT. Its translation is CASSPGTTDTQYF.

The CDR3 here is CASSLAGTGNDGYTF. CDR3 in DNA: TGTGCCAGCAGCTTAGCTGGGACAGGAAACGATGGCTACACCTTC. The gene calls are TRBV7-2 and TRBJ1-2, with TRBD1 matching 8 bases. This CDR3 region has 15 residues. Per germline, CDR1 SGHTA and CDR2 FQGNSA. The V and J ends lost 0 bases and 6 bases, in that order; junction bases with no gene match: 6.

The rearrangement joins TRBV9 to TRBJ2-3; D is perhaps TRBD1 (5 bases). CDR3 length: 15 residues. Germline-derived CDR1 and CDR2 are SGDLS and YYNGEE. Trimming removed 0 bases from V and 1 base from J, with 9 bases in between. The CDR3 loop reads CASSVAGPGTDTQYF. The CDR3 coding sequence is TGTGCCAGCAGCGTAGCAGGGCCGGGCACAGATACGCAGTATTTT.

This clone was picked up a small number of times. The CDR3 protein is CASSLEGSSQPQHF. CDR3 nucleotide sequence: TGCGCCAGCAGCTTGGAGGGGTCTAGTCAGCCCCAGCATTTT. The chain carries TRBV5-1 and TRBJ1-5; perhaps TRBD1 as D (5 bases). Trimming took 0 bases from V and 6 from J, leaving 10 bases between them. This CDR3 is 14 amino acids long. CDR1 SGHRS and CDR2 YFSETQ come from the germline V gene.

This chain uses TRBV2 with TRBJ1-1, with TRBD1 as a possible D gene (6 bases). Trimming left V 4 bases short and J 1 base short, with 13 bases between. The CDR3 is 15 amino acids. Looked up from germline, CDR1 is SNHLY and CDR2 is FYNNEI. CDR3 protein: CASSVPGARNTEAFF. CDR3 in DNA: TGTGCCAGCAGTGTTCCAGGGGCGAGGAACACTGAAGCTTTCTTT.

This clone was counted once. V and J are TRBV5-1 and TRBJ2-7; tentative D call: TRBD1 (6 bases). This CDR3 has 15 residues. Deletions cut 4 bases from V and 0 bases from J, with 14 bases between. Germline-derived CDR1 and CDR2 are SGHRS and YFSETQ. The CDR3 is CASSRLQGSSYEQYF. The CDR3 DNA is TGCGCCAGCAGCCGACTACAGGGTAGCTCCTACGAGCAGTACTTC.

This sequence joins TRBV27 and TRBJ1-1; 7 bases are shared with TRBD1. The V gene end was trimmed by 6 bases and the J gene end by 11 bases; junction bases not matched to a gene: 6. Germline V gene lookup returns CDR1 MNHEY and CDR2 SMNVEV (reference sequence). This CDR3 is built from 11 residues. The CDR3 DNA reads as TGTGCCAGCAGGTACAGGGGCGGGGCTTTCTTT. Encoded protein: CASRYRGGAFF.

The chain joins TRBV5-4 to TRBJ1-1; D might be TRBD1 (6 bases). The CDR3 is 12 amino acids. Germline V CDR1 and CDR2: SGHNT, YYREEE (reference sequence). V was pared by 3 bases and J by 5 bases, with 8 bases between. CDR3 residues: CASSSQGTEAFF. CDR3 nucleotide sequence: TGTGCCAGCAGCTCACAGGGTACTGAAGCTTTCTTT.

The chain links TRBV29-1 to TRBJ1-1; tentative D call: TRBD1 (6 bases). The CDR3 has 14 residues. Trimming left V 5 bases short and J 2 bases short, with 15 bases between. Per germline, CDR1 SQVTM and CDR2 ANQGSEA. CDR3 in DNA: TGCAGCGTTAAGGGGGTGAAGACTAACACTGAAGCTTTCTTT. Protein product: CSVKGVKTNTEAFF.

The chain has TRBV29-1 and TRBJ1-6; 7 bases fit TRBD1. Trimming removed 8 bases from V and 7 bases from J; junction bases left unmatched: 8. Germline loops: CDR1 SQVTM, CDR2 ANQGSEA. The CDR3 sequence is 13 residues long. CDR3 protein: CSISTGWNSPLHF. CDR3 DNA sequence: TGCAGCATATCGACAGGGTGGAATTCACCCCTCCACTTT.

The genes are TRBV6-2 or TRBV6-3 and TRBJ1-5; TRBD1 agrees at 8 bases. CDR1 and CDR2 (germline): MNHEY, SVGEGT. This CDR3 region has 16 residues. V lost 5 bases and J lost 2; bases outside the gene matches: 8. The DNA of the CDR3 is TGTGCCAGCAGTCCCCTGACAGGGGTTGGCAATCAGCCCCAGCATTTT. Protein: CASSPLTGVGNQPQHF.

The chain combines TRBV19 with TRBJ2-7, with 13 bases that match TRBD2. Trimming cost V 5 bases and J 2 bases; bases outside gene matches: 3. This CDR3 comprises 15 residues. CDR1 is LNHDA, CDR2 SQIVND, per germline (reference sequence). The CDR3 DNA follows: TGTGCCAGTAGTCCGACTAGCGGGGGGCCCTACGAGCAGTACTTC. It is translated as CASSPTSGGPYEQYF.

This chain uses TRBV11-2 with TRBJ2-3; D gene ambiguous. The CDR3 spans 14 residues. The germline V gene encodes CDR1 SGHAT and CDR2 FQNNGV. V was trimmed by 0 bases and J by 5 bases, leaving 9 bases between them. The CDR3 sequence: CASSLDSIGDTQYF. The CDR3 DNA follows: TGTGCCAGCAGCTTAGATTCCATCGGAGATACGCAGTATTTT.

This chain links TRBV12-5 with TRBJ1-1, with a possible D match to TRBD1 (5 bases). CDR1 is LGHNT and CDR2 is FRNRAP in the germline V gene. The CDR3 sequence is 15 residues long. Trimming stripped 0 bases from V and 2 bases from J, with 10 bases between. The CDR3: CASGLVEGYNTEAFF. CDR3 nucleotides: TGTGCTAGTGGTTTGGTAGAGGGGTACAACACTGAAGCTTTCTTT.

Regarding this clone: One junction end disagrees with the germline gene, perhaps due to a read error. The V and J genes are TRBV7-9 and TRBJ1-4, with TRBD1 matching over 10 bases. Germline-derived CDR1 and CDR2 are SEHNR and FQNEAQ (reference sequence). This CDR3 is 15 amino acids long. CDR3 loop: CASSFSGTGDERLFF. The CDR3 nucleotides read TGTGCCAGCAGCTTCTCCGGGACAGGGGATGAAAGACTGTTTTTT.

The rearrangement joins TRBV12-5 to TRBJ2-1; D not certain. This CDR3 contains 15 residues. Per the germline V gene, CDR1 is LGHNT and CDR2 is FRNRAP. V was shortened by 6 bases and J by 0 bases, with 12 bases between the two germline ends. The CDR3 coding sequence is TGTGCTAGTGGACGAACAGTGAGCTCCTACAATGAGCAGTTCTTC. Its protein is CASGRTVSSYNEQFF.

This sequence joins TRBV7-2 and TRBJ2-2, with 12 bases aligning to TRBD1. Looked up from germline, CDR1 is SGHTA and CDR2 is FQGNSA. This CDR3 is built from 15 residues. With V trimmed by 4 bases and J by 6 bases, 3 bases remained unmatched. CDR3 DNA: TGTGCCAGCAGCTCGGGACAGGGGGCAGCCGGGGAGCTGTTTTTT. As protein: CASSSGQGAAGELFF.

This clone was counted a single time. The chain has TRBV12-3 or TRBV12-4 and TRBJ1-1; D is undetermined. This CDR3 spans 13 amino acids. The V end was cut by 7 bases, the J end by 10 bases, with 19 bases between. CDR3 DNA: TGTGCCAGCACCAACCGCCCCCTCGTTGGAGCTTTCTTT. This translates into CASTNRPLVGAFF.

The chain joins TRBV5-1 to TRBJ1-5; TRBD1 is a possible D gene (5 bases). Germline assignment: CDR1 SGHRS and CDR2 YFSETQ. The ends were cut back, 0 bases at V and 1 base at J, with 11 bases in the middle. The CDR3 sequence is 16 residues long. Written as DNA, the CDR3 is TGCGCCAGCAGCTTGGACGCCCGGGGGAGCAATCAGCCCCAGCATTTT. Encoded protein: CASSLDARGSNQPQHF.

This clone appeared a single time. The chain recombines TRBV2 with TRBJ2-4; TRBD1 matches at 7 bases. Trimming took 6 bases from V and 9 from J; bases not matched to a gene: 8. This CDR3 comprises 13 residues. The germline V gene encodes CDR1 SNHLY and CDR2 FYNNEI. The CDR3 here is CASRGDSLTIQYF. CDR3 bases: TGTGCCAGCAGAGGGGACAGTCTTACCATTCAGTACTTC.

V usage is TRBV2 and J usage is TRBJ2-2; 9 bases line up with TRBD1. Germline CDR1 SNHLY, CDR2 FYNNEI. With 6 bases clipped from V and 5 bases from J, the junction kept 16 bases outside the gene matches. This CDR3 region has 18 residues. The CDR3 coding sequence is TGTGCCAGCAGACTCCTCCCTCGACAGGGGGTGGGAACCGGGGAGCTGTTTTTT. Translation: CASRLLPRQGVGTGELFF.

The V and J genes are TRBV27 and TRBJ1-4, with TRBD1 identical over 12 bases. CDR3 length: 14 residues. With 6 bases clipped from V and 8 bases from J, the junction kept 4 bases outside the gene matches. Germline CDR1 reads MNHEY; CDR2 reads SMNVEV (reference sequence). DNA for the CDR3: TGTGCCAGCAGGGGGACAGGGGGCTGGGAAAAACTGTTTTTT. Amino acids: CASRGTGGWEKLFF. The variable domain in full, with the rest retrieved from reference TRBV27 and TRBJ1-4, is EAQVTQNPRYLITVTGKKLTVTCSQNMNHEYMSWYRQDPGLGLRQIYYSMNVEVTDKGDVPEGYKVSRKEKRNFPLILESPSPNQTSLYFCASRGTGGWEKLFFGSGTQLSVL.

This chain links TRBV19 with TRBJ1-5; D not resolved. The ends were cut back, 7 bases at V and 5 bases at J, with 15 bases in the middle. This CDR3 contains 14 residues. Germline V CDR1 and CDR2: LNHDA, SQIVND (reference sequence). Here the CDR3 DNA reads TGTGCCAGTACTCCCGGGTACTTGTATCAGCCCCAGCATTTT. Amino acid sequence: CASTPGYLYQPQHF. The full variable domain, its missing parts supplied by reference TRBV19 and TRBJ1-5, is DGGITQSPKYLFRKEGQNVTLSCEQNLNHDAMYWYRQDPGQGLRLIYYSQIVNDFQKGDIAEGYSVSREKKESFPLTVTSAQKNPTAFYLCASTPGYLYQPQHFGDGTRLSIL.

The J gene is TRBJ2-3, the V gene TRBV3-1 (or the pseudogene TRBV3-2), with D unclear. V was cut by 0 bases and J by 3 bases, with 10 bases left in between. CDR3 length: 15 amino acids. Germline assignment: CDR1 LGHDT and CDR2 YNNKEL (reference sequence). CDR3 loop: CASSQDWGFTDTQYF. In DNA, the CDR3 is TGTGCCAGCAGCCAAGATTGGGGATTTACAGATACGCAGTATTTT.

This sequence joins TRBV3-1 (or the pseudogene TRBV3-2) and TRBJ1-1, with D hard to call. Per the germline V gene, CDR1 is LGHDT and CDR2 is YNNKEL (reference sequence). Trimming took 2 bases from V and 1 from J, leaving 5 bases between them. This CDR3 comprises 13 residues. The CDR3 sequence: CASSQWGNTEAFF. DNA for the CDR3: TGTGCCAGCAGCCAATGGGGGAACACTGAAGCTTTCTTT.

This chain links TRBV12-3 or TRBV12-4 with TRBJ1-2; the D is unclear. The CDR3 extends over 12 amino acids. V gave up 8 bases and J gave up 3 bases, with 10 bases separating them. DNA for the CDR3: TGTGCCAGCGGGTTGCTCGACTATGGCTACACCTTC. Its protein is CASGLLDYGYTF.

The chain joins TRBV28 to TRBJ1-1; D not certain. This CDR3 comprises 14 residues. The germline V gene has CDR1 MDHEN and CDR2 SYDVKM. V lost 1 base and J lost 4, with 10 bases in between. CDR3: CASSLFLRTTEAFF. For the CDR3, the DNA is TGTGCCAGCAGTTTATTTTTGAGGACCACTGAAGCTTTCTTT.

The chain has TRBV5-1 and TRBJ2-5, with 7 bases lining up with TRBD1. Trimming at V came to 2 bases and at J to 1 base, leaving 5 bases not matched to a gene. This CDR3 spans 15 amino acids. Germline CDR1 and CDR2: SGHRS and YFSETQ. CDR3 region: CASSFLGTVQETQYF. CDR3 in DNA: TGCGCCAGCAGCTTCCTCGGGACAGTCCAAGAGACCCAGTACTTC.

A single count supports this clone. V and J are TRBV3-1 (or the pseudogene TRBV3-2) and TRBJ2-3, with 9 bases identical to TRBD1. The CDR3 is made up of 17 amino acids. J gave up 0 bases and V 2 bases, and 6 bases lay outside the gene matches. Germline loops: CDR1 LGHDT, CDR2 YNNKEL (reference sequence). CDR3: CASSQTMDRGSTDTQYF. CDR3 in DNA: TGTGCCAGCAGCCAAACTATGGACAGGGGCAGCACAGATACGCAGTATTTT.